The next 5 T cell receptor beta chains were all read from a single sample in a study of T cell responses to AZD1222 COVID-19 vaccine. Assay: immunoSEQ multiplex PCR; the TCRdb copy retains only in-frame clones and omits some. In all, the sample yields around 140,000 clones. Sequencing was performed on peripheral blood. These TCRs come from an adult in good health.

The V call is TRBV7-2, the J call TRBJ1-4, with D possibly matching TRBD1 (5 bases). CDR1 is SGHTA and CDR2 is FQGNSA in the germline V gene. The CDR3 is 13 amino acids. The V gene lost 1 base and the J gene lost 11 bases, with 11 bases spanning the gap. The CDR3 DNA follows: TGTGCCAGCAGCTTAGATGGGGCTGGGAAACTGTTTTTT. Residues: CASSLDGAGKLFF.

The CDR3 loop reads CASSLGGTPGHGYTF. The CDR3 DNA follows: TGTGCCAGCAGCTTAGGGGGGACGCCCGGACATGGCTACACCTTC. V is TRBV7-9 and J is TRBJ1-2; a weak D match, TRBD1 (5 bases). Germline assignment: CDR1 SEHNR and CDR2 FQNEAQ (reference sequence). V lost 1 base and J 6 bases, leaving 15 bases between the germline ends. This CDR3 has 15 residues.

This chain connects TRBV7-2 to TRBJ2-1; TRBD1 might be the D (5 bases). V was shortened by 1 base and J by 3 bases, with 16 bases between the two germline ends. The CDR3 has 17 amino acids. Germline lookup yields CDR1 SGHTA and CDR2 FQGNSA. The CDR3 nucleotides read TGTGCCAGCAGCTTAGGTCCCGCCAGGGATGGCTACAATGAGCAGTTCTTC. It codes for CASSLGPARDGYNEQFF.

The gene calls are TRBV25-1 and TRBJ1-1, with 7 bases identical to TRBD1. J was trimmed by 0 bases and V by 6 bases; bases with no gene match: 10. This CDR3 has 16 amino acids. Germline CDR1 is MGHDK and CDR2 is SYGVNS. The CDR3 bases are TGTGCCAGCAGCGGGGACAGCGTAGTTTTGAACACTGAAGCTTTCTTT. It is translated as CASSGDSVVLNTEAFF.

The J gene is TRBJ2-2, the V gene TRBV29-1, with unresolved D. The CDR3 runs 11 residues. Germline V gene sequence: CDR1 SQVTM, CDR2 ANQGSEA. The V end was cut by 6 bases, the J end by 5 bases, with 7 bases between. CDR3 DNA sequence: TGCAGCGTCAAAGATACCGGGGAGCTGTTTTTT. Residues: CSVKDTGELFF.